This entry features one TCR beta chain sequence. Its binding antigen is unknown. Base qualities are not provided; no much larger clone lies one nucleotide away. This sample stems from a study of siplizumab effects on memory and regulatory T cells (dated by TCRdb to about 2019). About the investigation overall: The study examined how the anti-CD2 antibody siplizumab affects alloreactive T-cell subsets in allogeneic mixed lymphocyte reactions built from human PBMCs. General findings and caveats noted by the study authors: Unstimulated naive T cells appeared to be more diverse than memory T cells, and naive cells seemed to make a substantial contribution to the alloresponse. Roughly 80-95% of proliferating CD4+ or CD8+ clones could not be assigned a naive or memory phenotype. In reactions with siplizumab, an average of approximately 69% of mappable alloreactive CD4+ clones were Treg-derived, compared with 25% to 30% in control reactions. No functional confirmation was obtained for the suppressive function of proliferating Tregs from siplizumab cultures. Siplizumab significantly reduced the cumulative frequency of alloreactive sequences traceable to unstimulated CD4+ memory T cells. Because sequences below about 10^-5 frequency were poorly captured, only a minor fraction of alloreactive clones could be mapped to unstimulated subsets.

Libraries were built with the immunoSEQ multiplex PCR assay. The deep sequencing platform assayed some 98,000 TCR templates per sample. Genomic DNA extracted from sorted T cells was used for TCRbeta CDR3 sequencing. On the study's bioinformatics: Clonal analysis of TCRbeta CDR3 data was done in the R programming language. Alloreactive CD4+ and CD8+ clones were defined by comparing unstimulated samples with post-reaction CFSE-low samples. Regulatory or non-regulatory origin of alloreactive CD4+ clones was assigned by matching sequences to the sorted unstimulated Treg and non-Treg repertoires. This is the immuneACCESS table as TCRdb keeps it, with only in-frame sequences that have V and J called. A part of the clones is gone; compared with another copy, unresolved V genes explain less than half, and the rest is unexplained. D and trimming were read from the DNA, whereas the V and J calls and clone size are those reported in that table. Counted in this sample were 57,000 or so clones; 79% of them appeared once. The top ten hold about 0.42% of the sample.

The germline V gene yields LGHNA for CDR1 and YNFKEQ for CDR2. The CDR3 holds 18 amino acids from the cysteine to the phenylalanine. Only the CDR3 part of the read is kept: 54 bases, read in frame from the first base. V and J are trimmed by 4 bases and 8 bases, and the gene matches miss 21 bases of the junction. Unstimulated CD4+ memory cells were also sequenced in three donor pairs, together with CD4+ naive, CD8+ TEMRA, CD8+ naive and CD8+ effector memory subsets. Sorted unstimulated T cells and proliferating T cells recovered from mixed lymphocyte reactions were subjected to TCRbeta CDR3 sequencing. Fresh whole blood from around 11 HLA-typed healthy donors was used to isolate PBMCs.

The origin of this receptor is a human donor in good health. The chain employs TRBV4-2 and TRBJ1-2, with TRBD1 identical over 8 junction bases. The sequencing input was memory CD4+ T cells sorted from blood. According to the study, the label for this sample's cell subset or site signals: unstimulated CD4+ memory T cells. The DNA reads TGTGCCAGCAGCCCCCTCAGGGCAGGGGGCGAAGTCGGGGCGGGCTACACCTTC. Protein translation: CASSPLRAGGEVGAGYTF.